This is a list of T cell receptor beta chains from one sample in a study of T cell repertoires in cytomegalovirus infection. These receptors are not linked to any known antigen. MiXCR, run by TCRdb on the reads, gives a single entry per CDR3 protein. The table lists 650,000 to 900,000 distinct CDR3 sequences, 29% of them singletons. The sample was cultured CD8+ T cells from PBMCs, taken from culture after CMV antigen stimulation. Source of these receptors: a human donor in good health (CMV status not recorded). Some clones in this sample may be carry-over from other donors' samples. Each CDR3 is given with its conserved first and last residue.

v_gene: TRBV6-1; j_gene: TRBJ1-4; CDR3aa: CVSSEDVVTGGPKLFF
v_gene: TRBV2; j_gene: TRBJ2-2; CDR3aa: CARRLAGRIGELFF
v_gene: TRBV28; j_gene: TRBJ2-5; CDR3aa: CASISHRDRQETQYF
v_gene: TRBV24-1; j_gene: TRBJ2-1; CDR3aa: CATSDNQYNEQFF
v_gene: TRBV19; j_gene: TRBJ1-5; CDR3aa: CASSFKLRGNQPQHF
v_gene: TRBV7-6; j_gene: TRBJ2-7; CDR3aa: CASRPTGAHHHEQYF
v_gene: TRBV20-1; j_gene: TRBJ1-4; CDR3aa: CSARDRPGEKLFF
v_gene: TRBV6-2/TRBV6-3; j_gene: TRBJ1-5; CDR3aa: CASRNGTDQPQHF
v_gene: TRBV7-6; j_gene: TRBJ2-1; CDR3aa: CASSLDGFRQFF
v_gene: TRBV6-5; j_gene: TRBJ2-2; CDR3aa: CASTPVGHTGELFF
v_gene: TRBV12-3/TRBV12-4; j_gene: TRBJ1-2; CDR3aa: CASSTGARGYTF
v_gene: TRBV15; j_gene: TRBJ2-1; CDR3aa: CATSREWGVSSYNEQFF
v_gene: TRBV19; j_gene: TRBJ1-5; CDR3aa: CASGSGQGHGVGYQPQHF
v_gene: TRBV9; j_gene: TRBJ1-1; CDR3aa: CASSVSWGLTEAFF
v_gene: TRBV7-2; j_gene: TRBJ2-1; CDR3aa: CASSPRDHPYNEQFF
v_gene: TRBV14; j_gene: TRBJ1-1; CDR3aa: CASSQDWTGGIEAFF
v_gene: TRBV15; j_gene: TRBJ1-5; CDR3aa: CATSRDKGRSRQPQHF
v_gene: TRBV7-2; j_gene: TRBJ1-4; CDR3aa: CASSRGQGREKLFF
v_gene: TRBV7-9; j_gene: TRBJ1-2; CDR3aa: CASSYRDRGYSDYGYTF
v_gene: TRBV7-9; j_gene: TRBJ1-2; CDR3aa: CASSGQAGNGYTF
v_gene: TRBV6-5; j_gene: TRBJ2-2; CDR3aa: CASRLATAGELFF
v_gene: TRBV6-1; j_gene: TRBJ1-6; CDR3aa: CASSRSSYNSPLHF
v_gene: TRBV2; j_gene: TRBJ2-1; CDR3aa: CASIIGQLTYNEQFF
v_gene: TRBV4-1; j_gene: TRBJ1-1; CDR3aa: CASSRGQLMNTEAFF
v_gene: TRBV19; j_gene: TRBJ1-2; CDR3aa: CASGHVYGYTF
v_gene: TRBV15; j_gene: TRBJ1-5; CDR3aa: CATSGDLGSNQPQHF
v_gene: TRBV19; j_gene: TRBJ1-1; CDR3aa: CASRMTENTEAFF
v_gene: TRBV5-1; j_gene: TRBJ1-1; CDR3aa: CASKKTGGALDGTEAFF
v_gene: TRBV19; j_gene: TRBJ2-5; CDR3aa: CASSKGTSSRETQYF
v_gene: TRBV28; j_gene: TRBJ1-6; CDR3aa: CASSRTFYNSPLHF
v_gene: TRBV7-2; j_gene: TRBJ2-1; CDR3aa: CASRVLGGGLDEQFF
v_gene: TRBV27; j_gene: TRBJ1-5; CDR3aa: CASSPYLDRQINSNQPQHF
v_gene: TRBV12-5; j_gene: TRBJ2-7; CDR3aa: CASGPGQGAYEQYF
v_gene: TRBV6-1; j_gene: TRBJ1-1; CDR3aa: CASSEVYGYLNTEAFF
v_gene: TRBV6-6; j_gene: TRBJ1-2; CDR3aa: CASILSDRTLVPGYGYTF
v_gene: TRBV25-1; j_gene: TRBJ2-2; CDR3aa: CASSSGTGGRSGELFF
v_gene: TRBV15; j_gene: TRBJ2-3; CDR3aa: CATSRTGGMADTQYF
v_gene: TRBV4-1; j_gene: TRBJ1-4; CDR3aa: CASSLALSGYATNEKLFF
v_gene: TRBV12-3/TRBV12-4; j_gene: TRBJ1-1; CDR3aa: CASSPGPGTGFYAEAFF
v_gene: TRBV5-3; j_gene: TRBJ2-5; CDR3aa: CASSPLGGMAGGYQETQYF
v_gene: TRBV20-1; j_gene: TRBJ2-1; CDR3aa: CSASPPHLPEQFF
v_gene: TRBV10-3; j_gene: TRBJ2-1; CDR3aa: CAISESSVDPGQVFYNEQFF
v_gene: TRBV18; j_gene: TRBJ1-1; CDR3aa: CASSPPGTGLAVAFF
v_gene: TRBV6-1; j_gene: TRBJ2-7; CDR3aa: CASSDKGDSYEQYF
v_gene: TRBV4-1; j_gene: TRBJ1-1; CDR3aa: CASRNKGVAEAFF